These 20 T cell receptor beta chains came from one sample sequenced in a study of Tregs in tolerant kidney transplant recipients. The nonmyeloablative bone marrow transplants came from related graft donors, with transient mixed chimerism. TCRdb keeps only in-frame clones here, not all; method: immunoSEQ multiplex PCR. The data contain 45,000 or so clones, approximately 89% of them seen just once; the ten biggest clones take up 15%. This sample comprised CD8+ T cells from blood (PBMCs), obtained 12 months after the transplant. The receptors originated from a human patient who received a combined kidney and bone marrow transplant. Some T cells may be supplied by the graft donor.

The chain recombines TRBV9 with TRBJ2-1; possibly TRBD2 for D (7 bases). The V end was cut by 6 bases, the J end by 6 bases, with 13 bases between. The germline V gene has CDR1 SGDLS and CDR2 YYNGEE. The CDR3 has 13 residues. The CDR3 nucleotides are TGTGCCAGCAACGGACTAGGGGGCAATGAGCAGTTCTTC. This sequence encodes CASNGLGGNEQFF.

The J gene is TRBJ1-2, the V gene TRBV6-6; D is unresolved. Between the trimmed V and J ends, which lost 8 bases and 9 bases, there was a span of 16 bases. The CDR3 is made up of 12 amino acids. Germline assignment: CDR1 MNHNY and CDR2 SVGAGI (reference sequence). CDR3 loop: CASAAFHPSYTF. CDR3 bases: TGTGCCAGCGCCGCGTTCCACCCAAGCTACACCTTC.

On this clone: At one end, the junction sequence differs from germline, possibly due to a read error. The CDR3 is CASRLALAGGVTGELFF. The DNA for the CDR3 is TGTGCCAGCAGATTGGCACTAGCGGGAGGAGTCACCGGGGAGCTGTTTTTT. The chain recombines TRBV5-8 with TRBJ2-2; 12 bases fit TRBD2. The CDR3 covers 17 residues. CDR1 and CDR2 (germline): SGHTS, YDEGEE.

The CDR3 sequence is CASSPRVAGYYEQYF. Here the CDR3 DNA reads TGTGCCAGCAGCCCCCGGGTAGCGGGGTACTACGAGCAGTACTTC. The chain carries TRBV9 and TRBJ2-7, with 8 bases that match TRBD2. CDR1 and CDR2 from the germline V gene are SGDLS and YYNGEE. The V segment lost 4 bases and the J segment 3 bases; nucleotides outside the gene matches: 9. The CDR3 extends over 15 amino acids. Full variable domain (outside the CDR3, taken from reference TRBV9 and TRBJ2-7): DSGVTQTPKHLITATGQRVTLRCSPRSGDLSVYWYQQSLDQGLQFLIQYYNGEERAKGNILERFSAQQFPDLHSELNLSSLELGDSALYFCASSPRVAGYYEQYFGPGTRLTVT.

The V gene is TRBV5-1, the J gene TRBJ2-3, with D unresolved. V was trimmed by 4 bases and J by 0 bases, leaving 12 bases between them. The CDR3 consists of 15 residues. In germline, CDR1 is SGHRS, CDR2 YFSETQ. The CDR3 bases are TGCGCCAGCAGCCCCGAGCTAATCAGCACAGATACGCAGTATTTT. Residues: CASSPELISTDTQYF.

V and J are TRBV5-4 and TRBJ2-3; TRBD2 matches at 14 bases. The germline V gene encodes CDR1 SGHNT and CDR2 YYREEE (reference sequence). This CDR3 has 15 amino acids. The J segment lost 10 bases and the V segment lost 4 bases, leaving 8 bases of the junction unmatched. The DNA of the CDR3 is TGTGCCAGCAGCGGGACTAGCGGGAGTGTGGGTTCGCAGTATTTT. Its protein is CASSGTSGSVGSQYF.

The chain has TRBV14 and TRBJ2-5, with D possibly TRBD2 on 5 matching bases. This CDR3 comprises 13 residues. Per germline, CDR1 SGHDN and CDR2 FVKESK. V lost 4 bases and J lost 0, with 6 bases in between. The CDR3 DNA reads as TGTGCCAGCAGCCCGGACTACCAAGAGACCCAGTACTTC. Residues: CASSPDYQETQYF.

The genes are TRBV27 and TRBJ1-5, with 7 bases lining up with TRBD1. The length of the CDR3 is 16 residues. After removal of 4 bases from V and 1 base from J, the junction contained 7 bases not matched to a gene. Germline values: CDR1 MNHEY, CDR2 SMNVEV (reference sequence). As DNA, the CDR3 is TGTGCCAGCAGTTCTGGAGCAGGGGGGAGCAATCAGCCCCAGCATTTT. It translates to CASSSGAGGSNQPQHF.

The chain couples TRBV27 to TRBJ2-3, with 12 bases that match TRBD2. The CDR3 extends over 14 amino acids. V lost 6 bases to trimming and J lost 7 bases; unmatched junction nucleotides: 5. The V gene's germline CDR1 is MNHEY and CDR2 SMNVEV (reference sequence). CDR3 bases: TGTGCCAGCAGCCTCGGACTAGCGGGAAATACGCAGTATTTT. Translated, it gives CASSLGLAGNTQYF.

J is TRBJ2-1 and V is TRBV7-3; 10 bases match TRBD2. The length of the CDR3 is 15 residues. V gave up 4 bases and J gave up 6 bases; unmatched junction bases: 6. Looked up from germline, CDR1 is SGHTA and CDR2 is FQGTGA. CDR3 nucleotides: TGTGCCAGCAGCTCAGCGGGAGGGCCCGGCAATGAGCAGTTCTTC. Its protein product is CASSSAGGPGNEQFF.

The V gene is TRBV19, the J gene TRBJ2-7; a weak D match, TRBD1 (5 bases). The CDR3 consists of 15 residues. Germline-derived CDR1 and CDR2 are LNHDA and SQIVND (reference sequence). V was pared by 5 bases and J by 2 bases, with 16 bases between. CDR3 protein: CASSAGWTSAYEQYF. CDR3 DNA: TGTGCCAGTAGTGCAGGTTGGACATCGGCCTACGAGCAGTACTTC.

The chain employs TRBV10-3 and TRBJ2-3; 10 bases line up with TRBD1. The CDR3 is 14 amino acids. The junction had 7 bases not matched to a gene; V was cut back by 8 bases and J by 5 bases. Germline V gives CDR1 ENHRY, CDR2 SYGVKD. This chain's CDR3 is CAIGRQGAGDTQYF. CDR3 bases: TGTGCCATCGGAAGACAGGGGGCCGGAGATACGCAGTATTTT.

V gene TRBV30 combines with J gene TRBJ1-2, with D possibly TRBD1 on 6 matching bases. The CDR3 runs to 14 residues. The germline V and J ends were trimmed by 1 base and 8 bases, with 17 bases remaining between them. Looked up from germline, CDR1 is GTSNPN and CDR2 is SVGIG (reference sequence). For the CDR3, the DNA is TGTGCCTGGAGTGCCGAAAGCCAGGGGATCGGCTACACCTTC. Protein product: CAWSAESQGIGYTF.

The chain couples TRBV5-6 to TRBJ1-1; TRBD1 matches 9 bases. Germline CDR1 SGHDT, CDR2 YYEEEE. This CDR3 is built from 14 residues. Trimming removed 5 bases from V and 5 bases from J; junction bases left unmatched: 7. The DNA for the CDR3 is TGTGCCAGCAGGGCCGGGACAGGGTTGACTGAAGCTTTCTTT. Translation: CASRAGTGLTEAFF.

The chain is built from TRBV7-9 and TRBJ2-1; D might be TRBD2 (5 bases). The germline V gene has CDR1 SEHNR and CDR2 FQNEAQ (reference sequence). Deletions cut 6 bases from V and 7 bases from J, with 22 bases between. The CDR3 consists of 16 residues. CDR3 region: CASRTTKVVGFNEQFF. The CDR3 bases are TGTGCCAGCAGGACTACTAAGGTCGTGGGGTTTAATGAGCAGTTCTTC.

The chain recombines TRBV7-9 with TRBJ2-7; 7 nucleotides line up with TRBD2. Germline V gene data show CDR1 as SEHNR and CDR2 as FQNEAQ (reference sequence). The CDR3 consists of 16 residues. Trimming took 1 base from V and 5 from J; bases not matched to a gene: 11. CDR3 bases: TGTGCCAGCAGCTTAGATTCGCGGGAGCCTGATGACGAGCAGTACTTC. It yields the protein CASSLDSREPDDEQYF.

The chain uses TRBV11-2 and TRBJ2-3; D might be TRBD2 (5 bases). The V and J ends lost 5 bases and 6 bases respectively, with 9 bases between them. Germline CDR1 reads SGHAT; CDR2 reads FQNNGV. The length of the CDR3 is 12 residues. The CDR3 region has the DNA TGTGCCAGCAGCCCTTCGGGGGATACGCAGTATTTT. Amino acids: CASSPSGDTQYF. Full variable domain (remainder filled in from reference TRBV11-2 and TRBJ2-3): EAGVAQSPRYKIIEKRQSVAFWCNPISGHATLYWYQQILGQGPKLLIQFQNNGVVDDSQLPKDRFSAERLKGVDSTLKIQPAKLEDSAVYLCASSPSGDTQYFGPGTRLTVL.

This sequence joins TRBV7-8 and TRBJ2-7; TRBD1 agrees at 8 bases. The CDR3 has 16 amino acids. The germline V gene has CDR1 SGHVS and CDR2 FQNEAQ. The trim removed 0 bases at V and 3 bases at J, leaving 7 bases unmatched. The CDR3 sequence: CASSLARTGSDYEQYF. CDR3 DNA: TGTGCCAGCAGCTTAGCGAGGACAGGGAGCGACTACGAGCAGTACTTC.

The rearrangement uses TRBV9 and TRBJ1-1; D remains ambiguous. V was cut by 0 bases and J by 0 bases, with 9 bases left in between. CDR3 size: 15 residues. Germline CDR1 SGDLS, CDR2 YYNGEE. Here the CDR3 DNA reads TGTGCCAGCAGCGTAGGTTCGGTTATGAACACTGAAGCTTTCTTT. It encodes CASSVGSVMNTEAFF.

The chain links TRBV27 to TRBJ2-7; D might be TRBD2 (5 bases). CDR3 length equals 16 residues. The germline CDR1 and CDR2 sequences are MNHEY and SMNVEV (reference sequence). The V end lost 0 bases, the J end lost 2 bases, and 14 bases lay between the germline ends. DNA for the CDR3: TGTGCCAGCAGTTTATCTCGGGGTAGAAGTCCCTACGAGCAGTACTTC. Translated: CASSLSRGRSPYEQYF.